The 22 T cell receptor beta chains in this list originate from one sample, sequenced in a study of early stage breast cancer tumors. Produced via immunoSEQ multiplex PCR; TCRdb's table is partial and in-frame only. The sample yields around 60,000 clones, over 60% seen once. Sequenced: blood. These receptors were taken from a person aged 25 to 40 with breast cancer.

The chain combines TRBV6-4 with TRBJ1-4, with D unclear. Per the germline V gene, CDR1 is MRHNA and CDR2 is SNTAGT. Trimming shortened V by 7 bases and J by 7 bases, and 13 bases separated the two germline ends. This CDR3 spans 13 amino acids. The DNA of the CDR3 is TGTGCCAGCATCGTAACGGGAGGTGAAAAACTGTTTTTT. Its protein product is CASIVTGGEKLFF.

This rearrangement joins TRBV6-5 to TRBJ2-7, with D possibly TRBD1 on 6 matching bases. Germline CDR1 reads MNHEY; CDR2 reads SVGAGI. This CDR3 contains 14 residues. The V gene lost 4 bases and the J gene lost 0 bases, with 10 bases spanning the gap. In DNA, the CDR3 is TGTGCCAGCAGTTTGATACAGGGCTCCTACGAGCAGTACTTC. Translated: CASSLIQGSYEQYF.

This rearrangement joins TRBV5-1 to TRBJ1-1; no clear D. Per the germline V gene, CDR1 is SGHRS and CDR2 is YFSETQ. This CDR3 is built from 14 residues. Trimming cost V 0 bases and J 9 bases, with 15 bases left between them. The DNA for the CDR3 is TGCGCCAGCAGCTTGGATTCATATGTCCAGAAAGCTTTCTTT. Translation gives CASSLDSYVQKAFF.

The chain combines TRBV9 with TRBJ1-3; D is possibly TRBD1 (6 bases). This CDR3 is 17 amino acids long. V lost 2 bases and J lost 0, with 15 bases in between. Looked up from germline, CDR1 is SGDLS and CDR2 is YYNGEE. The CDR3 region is CASSVGGILSSGNTIYF. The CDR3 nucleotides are TGTGCCAGCAGCGTGGGGGGCATTTTGAGCTCTGGAAACACCATATATTTT.

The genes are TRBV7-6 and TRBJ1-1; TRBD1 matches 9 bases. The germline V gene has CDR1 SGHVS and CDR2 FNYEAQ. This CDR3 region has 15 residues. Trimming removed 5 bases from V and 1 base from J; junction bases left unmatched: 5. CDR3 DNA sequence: TGTGCCAGCAGCGGTGGGACAGGGACGAACACTGAAGCTTTCTTT. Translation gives CASSGGTGTNTEAFF.

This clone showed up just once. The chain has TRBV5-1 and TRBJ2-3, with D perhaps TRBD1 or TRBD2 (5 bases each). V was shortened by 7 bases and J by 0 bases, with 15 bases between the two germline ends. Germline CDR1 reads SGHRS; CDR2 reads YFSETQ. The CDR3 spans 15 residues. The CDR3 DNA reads TGCGCCAGCTCGAGGGACCTTTCTAGCACAGATACGCAGTATTTT. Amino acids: CASSRDLSSTDTQYF.

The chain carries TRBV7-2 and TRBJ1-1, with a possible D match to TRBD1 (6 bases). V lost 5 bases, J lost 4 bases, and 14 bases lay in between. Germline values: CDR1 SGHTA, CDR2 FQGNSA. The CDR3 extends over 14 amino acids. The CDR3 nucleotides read TGTGCCAGCAGCAGCCCGGACAGCCGCACTGAAGCTTTCTTT. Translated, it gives CASSSPDSRTEAFF.

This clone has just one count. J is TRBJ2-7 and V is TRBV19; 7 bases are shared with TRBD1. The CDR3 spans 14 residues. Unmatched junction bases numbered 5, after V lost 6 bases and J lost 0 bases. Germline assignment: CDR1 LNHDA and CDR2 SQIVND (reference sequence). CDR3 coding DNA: TGTGCCAGTAGCGGACAGGTGAGCTCCTACGAGCAGTACTTC. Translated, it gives CASSGQVSSYEQYF.

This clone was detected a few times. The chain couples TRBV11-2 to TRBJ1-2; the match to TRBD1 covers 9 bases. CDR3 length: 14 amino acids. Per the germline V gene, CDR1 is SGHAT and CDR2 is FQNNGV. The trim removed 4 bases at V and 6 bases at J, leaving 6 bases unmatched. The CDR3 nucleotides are TGTGCCAGCAGCTCAACCCGGACAGGGGATGGCTACACCTTC. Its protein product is CASSSTRTGDGYTF.

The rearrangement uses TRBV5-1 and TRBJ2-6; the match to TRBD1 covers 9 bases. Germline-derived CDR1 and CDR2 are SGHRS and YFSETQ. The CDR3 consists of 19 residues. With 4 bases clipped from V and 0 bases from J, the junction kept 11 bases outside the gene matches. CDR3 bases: TGCGCCAGCAGCCTCTCGCCGGGACAGGGTAGCTCTGGGGCCAACGTCCTGACTTTC. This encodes CASSLSPGQGSSGANVLTF. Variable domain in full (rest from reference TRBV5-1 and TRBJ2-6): KAGVTQTPRYLIKTRGQQVTLSCSPISGHRSVSWYQQTPGQGLQFLFEYFSETQRNKGNFPGRFSGRQFSNSRSEMNVSTLELGDSALYLCASSLSPGQGSSGANVLTFGAGSRLTVL.

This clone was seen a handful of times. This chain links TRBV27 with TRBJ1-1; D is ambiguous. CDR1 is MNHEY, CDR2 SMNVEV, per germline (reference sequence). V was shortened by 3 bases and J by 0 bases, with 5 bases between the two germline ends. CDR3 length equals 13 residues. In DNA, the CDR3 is TGTGCCAGCAGTTTCACCCTGAACACTGAAGCTTTCTTT. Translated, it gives CASSFTLNTEAFF.

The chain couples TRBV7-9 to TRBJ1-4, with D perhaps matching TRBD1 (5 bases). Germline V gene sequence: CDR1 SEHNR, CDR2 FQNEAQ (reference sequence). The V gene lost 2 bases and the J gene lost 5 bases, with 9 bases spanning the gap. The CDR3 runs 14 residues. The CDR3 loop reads CASSLRPGNEKLFF. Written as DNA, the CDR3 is TGTGCCAGCAGCTTAAGGCCAGGGAATGAAAAACTGTTTTTT.

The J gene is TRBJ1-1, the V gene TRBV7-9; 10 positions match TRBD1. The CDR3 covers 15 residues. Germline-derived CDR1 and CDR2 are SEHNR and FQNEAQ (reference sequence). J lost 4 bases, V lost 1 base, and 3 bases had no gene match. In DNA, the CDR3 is TGTGCCAGCAGCTTAGTTGGGACAGGGGCCACTGAAGCTTTCTTT. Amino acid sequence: CASSLVGTGATEAFF. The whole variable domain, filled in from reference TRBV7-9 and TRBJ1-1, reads DTGVSQNPRHKITKRGQNVTFRCDPISEHNRLYWYRQTLGQGPEFLTYFQNEAQLEKSRLLSDRFSAERPKGSFSTLEIQRTEQGDSAMYLCASSLVGTGATEAFFGQGTRLTVV.

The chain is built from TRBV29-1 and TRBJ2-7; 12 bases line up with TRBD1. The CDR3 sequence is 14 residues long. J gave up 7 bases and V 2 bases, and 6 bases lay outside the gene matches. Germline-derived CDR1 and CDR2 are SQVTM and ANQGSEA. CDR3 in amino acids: CSVERGQGAREQYF. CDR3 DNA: TGCAGCGTTGAAAGGGGACAGGGGGCTCGTGAGCAGTACTTC.

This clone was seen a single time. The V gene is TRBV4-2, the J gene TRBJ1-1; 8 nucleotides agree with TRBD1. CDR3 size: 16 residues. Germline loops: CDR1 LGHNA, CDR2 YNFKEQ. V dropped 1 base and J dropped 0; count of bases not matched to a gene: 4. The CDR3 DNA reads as TGTGCCAGCAGCCAAGCGCGACAGGGGTTGAACACTGAAGCTTTCTTT. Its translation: CASSQARQGLNTEAFF.

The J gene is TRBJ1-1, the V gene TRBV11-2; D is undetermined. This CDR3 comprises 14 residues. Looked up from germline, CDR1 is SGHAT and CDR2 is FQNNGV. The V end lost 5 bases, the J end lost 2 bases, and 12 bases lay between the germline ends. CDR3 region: CASSPPPVNTEAFF. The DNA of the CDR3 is TGTGCCAGCAGCCCTCCCCCAGTAAACACTGAAGCTTTCTTT. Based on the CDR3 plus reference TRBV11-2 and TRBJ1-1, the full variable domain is EAGVAQSPRYKIIEKRQSVAFWCNPISGHATLYWYQQILGQGPKLLIQFQNNGVVDDSQLPKDRFSAERLKGVDSTLKIQPAKLEDSAVYLCASSPPPVNTEAFFGQGTRLTVV.

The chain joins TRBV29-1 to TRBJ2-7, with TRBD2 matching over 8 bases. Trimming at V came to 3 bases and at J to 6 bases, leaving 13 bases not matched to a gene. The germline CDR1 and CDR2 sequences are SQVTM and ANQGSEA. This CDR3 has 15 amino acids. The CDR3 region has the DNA TGCAGCGTTGAGGTCCTAGCGGGTAAGACGTCCGAGCAGTACTTC. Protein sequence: CSVEVLAGKTSEQYF.

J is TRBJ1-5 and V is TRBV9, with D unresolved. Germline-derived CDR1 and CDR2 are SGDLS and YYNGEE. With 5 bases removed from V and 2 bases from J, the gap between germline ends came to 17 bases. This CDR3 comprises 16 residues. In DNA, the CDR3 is TGTGCCAGCAGGAATCCTTGGAGGGATCGCAATCAGCCCCAGCATTTT. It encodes CASRNPWRDRNQPQHF.

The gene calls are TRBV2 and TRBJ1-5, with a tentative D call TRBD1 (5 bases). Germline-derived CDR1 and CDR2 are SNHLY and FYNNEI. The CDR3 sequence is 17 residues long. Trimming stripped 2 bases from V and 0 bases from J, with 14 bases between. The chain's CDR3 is CASSELWQGDSNQPQHF. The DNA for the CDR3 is TGTGCCAGCAGTGAACTTTGGCAGGGTGATAGCAATCAGCCCCAGCATTTT.

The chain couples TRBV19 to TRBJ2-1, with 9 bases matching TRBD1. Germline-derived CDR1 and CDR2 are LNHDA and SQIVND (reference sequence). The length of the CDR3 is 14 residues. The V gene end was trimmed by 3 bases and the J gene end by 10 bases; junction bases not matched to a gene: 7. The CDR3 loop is CASSIGQGSNEQFF. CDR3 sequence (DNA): TGTGCCAGTAGTATCGGACAGGGGTCTAACGAGCAGTTCTTC.

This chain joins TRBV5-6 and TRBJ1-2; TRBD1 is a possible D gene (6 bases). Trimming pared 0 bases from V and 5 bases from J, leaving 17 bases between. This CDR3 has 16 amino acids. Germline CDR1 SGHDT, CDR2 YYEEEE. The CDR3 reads CASSLGGRGAGYGYTF. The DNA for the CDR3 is TGTGCCAGCAGCTTGGGCGGCCGGGGGGCGGGTTATGGCTACACCTTC.

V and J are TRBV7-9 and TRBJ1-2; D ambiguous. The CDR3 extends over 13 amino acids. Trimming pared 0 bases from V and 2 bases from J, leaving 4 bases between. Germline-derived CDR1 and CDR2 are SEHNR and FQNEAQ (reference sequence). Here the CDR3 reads CASSLALNYGYTF. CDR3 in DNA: TGTGCCAGCAGCTTAGCCCTGAACTATGGCTACACCTTC.